The source of this T cell receptor (beta chain) is a study of tumor-infiltrating lymphocytes in primary liver carcinoma. Study-level information: Samples had roughly 3.65 to 7.5 million productive TCRbeta reads, comparable between tissue types. Findings and caveats of the study: Overlap between tumor regions exceeded overlap of tumor with adjacent tissue or blood.

The input was 500 ng total RNA; TCR beta cDNA was made from it with a constant-region primer. What produced the TCR beta libraries was three nested multiplex PCR rounds using slightly modified ARM-PCR. Amplification in the first two PCR rounds was performed using TRBV1-TRBV30 forward primers and a C-beta reverse primer for approximately 10 cycles each. TCRdb redid the calling of the multiplex PCR reads with MiXCR, one entry per CDR3 protein. The sample has under 130,000 distinct CDR3 sequences, around 84% seen once. The approximately 20-31 mg bulk tissue piece was not sorted before simultaneous RNA and DNA extraction. Among the patients, all had chronic HBV infection and none had been treated. Five distinct regions per tumor were sampled. As to this clonotype: What it binds is not known. With a much larger clone just one base away, this may be a read error.

The V gene's germline CDR1 is SNHLY and CDR2 FYNNEI. There are 14 residues in the CDR3. The V and J genes are TRBV2 and TRBJ1-1; no reliable D call. The sequencing input was liver tumor tissue from sampling region 3. Regarding subset: tumor region T3, left-lateral pole. This sequence originates from a man aged 35-49 years with primary liver carcinoma and hepatitis B virus infection. The CDR3 reads CASRILGGNSEAFF. For the CDR3, the DNA is TGTGCCAGCAGGATACTCGGTGGTAACAGTGAAGCTTTCTTT.